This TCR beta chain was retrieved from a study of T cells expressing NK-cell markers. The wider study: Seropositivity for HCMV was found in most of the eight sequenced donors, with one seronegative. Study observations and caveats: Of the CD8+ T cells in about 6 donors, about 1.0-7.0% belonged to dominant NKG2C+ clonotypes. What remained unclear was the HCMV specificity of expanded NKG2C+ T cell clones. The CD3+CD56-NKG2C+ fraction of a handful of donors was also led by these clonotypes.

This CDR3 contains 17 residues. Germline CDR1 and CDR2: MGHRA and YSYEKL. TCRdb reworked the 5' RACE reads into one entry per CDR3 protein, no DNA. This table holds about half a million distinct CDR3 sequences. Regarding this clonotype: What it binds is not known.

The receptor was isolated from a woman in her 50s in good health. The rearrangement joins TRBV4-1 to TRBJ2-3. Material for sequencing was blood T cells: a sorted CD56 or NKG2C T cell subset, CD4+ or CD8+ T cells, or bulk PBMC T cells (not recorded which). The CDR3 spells CASSQDLMVPSTDTQYF.